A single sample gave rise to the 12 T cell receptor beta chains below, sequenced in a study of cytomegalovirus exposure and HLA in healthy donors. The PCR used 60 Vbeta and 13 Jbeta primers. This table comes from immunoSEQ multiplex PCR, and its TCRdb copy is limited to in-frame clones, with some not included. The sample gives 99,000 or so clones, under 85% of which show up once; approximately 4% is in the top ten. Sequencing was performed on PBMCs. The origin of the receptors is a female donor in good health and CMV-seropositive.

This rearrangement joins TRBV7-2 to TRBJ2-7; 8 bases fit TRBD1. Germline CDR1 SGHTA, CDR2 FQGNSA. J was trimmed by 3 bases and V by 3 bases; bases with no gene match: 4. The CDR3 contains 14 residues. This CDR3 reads CASSLRTGNYEQYF. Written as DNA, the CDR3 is TGTGCCAGCAGCTTGAGGACAGGGAACTACGAGCAGTACTTC. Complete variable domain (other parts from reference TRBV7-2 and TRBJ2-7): GAGVSQSPSNKVTEKGKDVELRCDPISGHTALYWYRQSLGQGLEFLIYFQGNSAPDKSGLPSDRFSAERTGGSVSTLTIQRTQQEDSAVYLCASSLRTGNYEQYFGPGTRLTVT.

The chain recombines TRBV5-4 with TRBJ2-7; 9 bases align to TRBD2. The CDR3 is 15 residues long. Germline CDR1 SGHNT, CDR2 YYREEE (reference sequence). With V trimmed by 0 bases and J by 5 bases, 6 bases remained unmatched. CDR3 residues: CASSLAGGRVDEQYF. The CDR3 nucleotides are TGTGCCAGCAGCTTGGCGGGCGGGAGGGTCGACGAGCAGTACTTC. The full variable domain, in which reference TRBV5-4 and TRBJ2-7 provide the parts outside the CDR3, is ETGVTQSPTHLIKTRGQQVTLRCSSQSGHNTVSWYQQALGQGPQFIFQYYREEENGRGNFPPRFSGLQFPNYSSELNVNALELDDSALYLCASSLAGGRVDEQYFGPGTRLTVT.

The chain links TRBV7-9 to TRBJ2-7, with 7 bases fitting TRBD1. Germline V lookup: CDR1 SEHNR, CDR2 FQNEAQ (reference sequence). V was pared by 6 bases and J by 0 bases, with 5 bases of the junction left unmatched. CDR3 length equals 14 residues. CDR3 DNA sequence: TGTGCCAGCAGACCGACAGGGAGCTCCTACGAGCAGTACTTC. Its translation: CASRPTGSSYEQYF. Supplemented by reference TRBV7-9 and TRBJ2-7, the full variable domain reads DTGVSQNPRHKITKRGQNVTFRCDPISEHNRLYWYRQTLGQGPEFLTYFQNEAQLEKSRLLSDRFSAERPKGSFSTLEIQRTEQGDSAMYLCASRPTGSSYEQYFGPGTRLTVT.

The CDR3 nucleotides are TGCAGCGTTATTGGATCGACTAGCGGGATCAATGAGCAGTTCTTC. Its protein is CSVIGSTSGINEQFF. The chain has TRBV29-1 and TRBJ2-1, with 11 bases identical to TRBD2. Germline assignment: CDR1 SQVTM and CDR2 ANQGSEA. With V trimmed by 5 bases and J by 6 bases, 9 bases remained unmatched. The CDR3 covers 15 residues.

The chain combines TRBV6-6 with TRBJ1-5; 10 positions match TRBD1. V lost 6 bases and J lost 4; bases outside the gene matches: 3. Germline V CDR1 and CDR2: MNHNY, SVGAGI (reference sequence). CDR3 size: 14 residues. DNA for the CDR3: TGTGCCAGCAGCCAGGGACAGGGGAATCAGCCCCAGCATTTT. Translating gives CASSQGQGNQPQHF.

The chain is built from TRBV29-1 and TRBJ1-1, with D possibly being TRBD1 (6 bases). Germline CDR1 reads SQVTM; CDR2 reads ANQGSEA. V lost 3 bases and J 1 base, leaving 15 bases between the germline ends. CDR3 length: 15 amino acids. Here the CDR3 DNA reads TGCAGCGTTGACATTTTAGGACAGCAGAACACTGAAGCTTTCTTT. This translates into CSVDILGQQNTEAFF.

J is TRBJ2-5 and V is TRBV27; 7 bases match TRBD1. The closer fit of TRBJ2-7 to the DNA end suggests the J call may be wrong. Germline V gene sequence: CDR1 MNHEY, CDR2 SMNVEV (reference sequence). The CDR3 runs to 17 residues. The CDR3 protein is CASSLSPPGTVSYEQYF. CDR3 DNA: TGTGCCAGCAGTTTATCTCCCCCCGGGACAGTCTCCTACGAGCAGTACTTC.

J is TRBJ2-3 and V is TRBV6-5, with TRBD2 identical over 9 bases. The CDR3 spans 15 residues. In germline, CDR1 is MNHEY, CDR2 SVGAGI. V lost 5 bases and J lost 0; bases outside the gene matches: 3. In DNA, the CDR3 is TGTGCCAGCAGTCTTCTAGCGGGGAGCACAGATACGCAGTATTTT. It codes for CASSLLAGSTDTQYF.

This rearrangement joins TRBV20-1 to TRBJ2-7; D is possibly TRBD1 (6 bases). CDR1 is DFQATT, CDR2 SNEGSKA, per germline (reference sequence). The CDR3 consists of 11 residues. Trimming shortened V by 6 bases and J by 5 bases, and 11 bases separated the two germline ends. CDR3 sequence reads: CSAEQGHEQYF. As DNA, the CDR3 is TGCAGTGCCGAACAGGGCCACGAGCAGTACTTC.

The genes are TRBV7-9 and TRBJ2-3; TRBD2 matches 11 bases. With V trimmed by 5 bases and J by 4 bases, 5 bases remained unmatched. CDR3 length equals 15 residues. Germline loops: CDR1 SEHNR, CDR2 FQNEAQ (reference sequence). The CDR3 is CASSLSGREADTQYF. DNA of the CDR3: TGTGCCAGCAGCCTTAGCGGGAGGGAGGCAGATACGCAGTATTTT.

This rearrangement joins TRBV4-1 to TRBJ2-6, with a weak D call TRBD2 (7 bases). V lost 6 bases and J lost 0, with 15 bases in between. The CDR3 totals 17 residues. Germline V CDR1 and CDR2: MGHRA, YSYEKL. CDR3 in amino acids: CASSRGGIISGANVLTF. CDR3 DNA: TGCGCCAGCAGTAGGGGGGGGATAATCTCTGGGGCCAACGTCCTGACTTTC.

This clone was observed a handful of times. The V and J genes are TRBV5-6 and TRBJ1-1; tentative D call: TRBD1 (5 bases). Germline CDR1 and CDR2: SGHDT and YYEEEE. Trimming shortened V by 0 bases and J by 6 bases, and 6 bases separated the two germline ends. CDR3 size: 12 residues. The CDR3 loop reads CASSLGTSEAFF. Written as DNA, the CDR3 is TGTGCCAGCAGCTTGGGGACATCTGAAGCTTTCTTT.